Below, 26 T cell receptor beta chains from the same sample are listed, as sequenced in a study of tumor and adjacent non-tumor tissue in lung cancer. A modified ARM-PCR protocol with three rounds of nested PCR amplified TCRbeta. Each CDR3 protein is one row after TCRdb ran MiXCR on the multiplex PCR reads. The table has 89,000 or so distinct CDR3 sequences, around two thirds seen once. No cell sorting was done before RNA was extracted from the tissue. The material sequenced was lung tumor tissue. These receptors were obtained from a man aged 65-85 years with non-small cell lung cancer.

Comments on this clonotype: This may arise from a read error, as a much more abundant clone is one base away. Here the CDR3 omits its conserved ending phenylalanine or tryptophan, so a read error is the likely source. V is TRBV6-1 and J is TRBJ2-7; 7 nucleotides agree with TRBD1. The CDR3 contains 13 residues. Germline CDR1 and CDR2: MNHNS and SASEGT. In DNA form, the CDR3 reads TGTGCCAGCAGGGGGACAGCCGCCTACGGGCAGTACTTA. As protein: CASRGTAAYGQYL.

This clonotype has just one count. The chain recombines TRBV11-3 with TRBJ2-2; a possible D gene is TRBD2 (5 bases). This CDR3 has 13 amino acids. Germline assignment: CDR1 SGHNT and CDR2 YENEEA. V was shortened by 5 bases and J by 14 bases, with 18 bases between the two germline ends. The CDR3 DNA reads TGTGCCAGCAGCCTAGTTGAGGCCGGGAAACTGTTTTTT. Residues: CASSLVEAGKLFF.

About this clonotype itself: A read error may be the cause here, since a much bigger clone is one base away. The V call is TRBV7-9, the J call TRBJ2-1; 9 positions agree with TRBD1. J gave up 9 bases and V 5 bases, and 14 bases lay outside the gene matches. CDR3 length equals 16 residues. In germline, CDR1 is SEHNR, CDR2 FQNEAQ (reference sequence). CDR3: CASSPRMDRGKSEQFF. In nucleotides, the CDR3 is TGTGCCAGCAGCCCCCGGATGGACAGGGGAAAGAGTGAGCAGTTCTTC.

This clonotype was recorded a few times. Possible read error: a much larger clone is one base away. The V call is TRBV4-1, the J call TRBJ1-5; no definite D call. CDR1 and CDR2 from the germline V gene are MGHRA and YSYEKL. The CDR3 has 17 amino acids. The V end lost 1 base, the J end lost 2 bases, and 15 bases lay between the germline ends. The CDR3 nucleotides read TGCGCCAGCAGCCAAGGCGTCTTGGACGGTGGCAATCAGCCCCAGCATTTT. It specifies CASSQGVLDGGNQPQHF.

Remarks on this clonotype: This is likely a read error, given that the CDR3 carries no conserved phenylalanine or tryptophan at its end. The rearrangement uses TRBV11-2 and TRBJ2-6, with TRBD1 identical over 7 bases. This CDR3 has 19 amino acids. The germline gives CDR1 SGHAT, CDR2 FQNNGV. The DNA of the CDR3 is TGTGCCAGCAGCTCCCCGAGGGGAAGAGGGGGCGCTGGGGCCAACGCCCTGACTTTA. It translates to CASSSPRGRGGAGANALTL.

This clonotype has just a few counts. The genes are TRBV14 and TRBJ1-1; D is perhaps TRBD1 (5 bases). The CDR3 sequence is 13 residues long. V dropped 0 bases and J dropped 5 bases, with 7 bases sitting between them. In germline, CDR1 is SGHDN, CDR2 FVKESK. Written as DNA, the CDR3 is TGTGCCAGCAGCCAAGAGGGGCGGACTGAAGCTTTCTTT. Its protein is CASSQEGRTEAFF.

This clonotype was recorded at least ten times. The chain carries TRBV6-1 and TRBJ2-5; a weak D match, TRBD2 (6 bases). CDR3 length equals 16 residues. With 5 bases removed from V and 5 bases from J, the gap between germline ends came to 21 bases. Germline V gene lookup returns CDR1 MNHNS and CDR2 SASEGT. The CDR3 coding sequence is TGTGCCAGCAGTTACGGGGGTCTGGGGAAAAGGGAGACCCAGTACTTC. It translates to CASSYGGLGKRETQYF.

V gene TRBV6-5 combines with J gene TRBJ2-3; tentative D call: TRBD1 (6 bases). CDR1 and CDR2 (germline): MNHEY, SVGAGI. CDR3 size: 13 residues. CDR3 in DNA: TGTGCAAGCCAGACCCAGGGGTTCCCAGCGCAGTATTTT. It yields the protein CASQTQGFPAQYF.

Details on this clonotype: A read error may produce the germline difference seen at one junction end. The V and J genes are TRBV12-3 or TRBV12-4 and TRBJ2-2, with 7 bases aligning to TRBD1. This CDR3 is 16 amino acids long. The CDR3 DNA reads as TGTGCCATCAGTCCTCAAGACAGGGCCAACACCGGGGAACTGTTTTTT. This codes for CAISPQDRANTGELFF.

This clonotype was seen a few times. Given a much more abundant clone one base away, this may be a read error. This chain joins TRBV7-9 and TRBJ1-1, with TRBD1 as a possible D gene (5 bases). CDR1 and CDR2 (germline): SEHNR, FQNEAQ (reference sequence). Trimming took 7 bases from V and 0 from J, leaving 12 bases between them. The CDR3 runs 14 residues. CDR3 DNA sequence: TGTGCCAGCAACCCCATAGGGGTGAACACTGAAGCTTTCTTT. Amino acid sequence: CASNPIGVNTEAFF.

This clonotype was detected many times. This chain connects TRBV10-1 to TRBJ2-3, with 9 bases fitting TRBD1. V gave up 3 bases and J gave up 4 bases; unmatched junction bases: 5. There are 15 residues in the CDR3. Per germline, CDR1 WNHNN and CDR2 SYGVQD (reference sequence). CDR3 nucleotide sequence: TGCGCCAGCAGTGATTTGGACAGGGGCGCAGATACGCAGTATTTT. Protein product: CASSDLDRGADTQYF.

This chain links TRBV11-1 with TRBJ2-7; D not certain. Germline assignment: CDR1 SGHAT and CDR2 FQDESV (reference sequence). This CDR3 contains 13 residues. The CDR3 region is CTCSSRQNYEQYF. Written as DNA, the CDR3 is TGTACCTGCAGCTCCCGTCAGAACTACGAGCAGTACTTC.

This clonotype was counted a few times. This sequence may be a read error, since a much larger clone differs from it by one base. V is TRBV29-1 and J is TRBJ2-7; a possible D gene is TRBD2 (7 bases). Germline lookup yields CDR1 SQVTM and CDR2 ANQGSEA. The CDR3 totals 15 residues. The V end was cut by 6 bases, the J end by 6 bases, with 24 bases between. This chain's CDR3 is CSVVGGSGATCEQYF. The CDR3 coding sequence is TGCAGCGTAGTGGGGGGCAGCGGGGCTACCTGCGAGCAGTACTTC.

This clonotype appeared many times. The CDR3 DNA is TGTGCCAGCAGAGCCGGGACTAGCGGGAGAGTCGGGGAGCTGTTTTTT. The encoded protein is CASRAGTSGRVGELFF. The V and J genes are TRBV12-3 or TRBV12-4 and TRBJ2-2; 14 bases line up with TRBD2. This CDR3 is built from 16 residues. Trimming cost V 6 bases and J 7 bases; bases outside gene matches: 7.

This chain links TRBV12-3 or TRBV12-4 with TRBJ1-5; tentatively, D is TRBD1 (6 bases). V gave up 3 bases and J gave up 6 bases, with 12 bases separating them. The CDR3 consists of 14 residues. The CDR3 nucleotides read TGTGCCAGCAGTTTCGCGGGGGCAGCTCAGCCCCAGCATTTT. It specifies CASSFAGAAQPQHF.

V gene TRBV6-1 combines with J gene TRBJ2-3; 9 nucleotides align to TRBD2. V lost 3 bases, J lost 1 base, and 5 bases stayed unmatched. Germline V CDR1 and CDR2: MNHNS, SASEGT. The CDR3 has 16 amino acids. The DNA of the CDR3 is TGTGCCAGCAGTGATACTATAGCGGGAGGCACAGATACGCAGTATTTT. It is translated as CASSDTIAGGTDTQYF.

Notes on this clonotype: One end of the junction does not line up with germline, which may come from a read error. The DNA of the CDR3 is TGCACCAGCAATGAACAGGTCAATCAGCCCCAGCATTTT. Translation: CTSNEQVNQPQHF. The chain employs TRBV10-1 and TRBJ1-5; D is perhaps TRBD1 (5 bases). The CDR3 length is 13 residues. Germline V gene lookup returns CDR1 WNHNN and CDR2 SYGVQD (reference sequence).

By share, this clonotype counts as large (0.1 to 1%). The chain couples TRBV11-2 to TRBJ2-7; 7 bases are shared with TRBD1. This CDR3 contains 13 residues. V lost 5 bases to trimming and J lost 1 base; unmatched junction nucleotides: 2. The germline gives CDR1 SGHAT, CDR2 FQNNGV. The chain's CDR3 is CASSADRSYEQYF. The CDR3 region has the DNA TGTGCCAGCAGCGCGGACAGGTCCTACGAGCAGTACTTC.

A word on this clonotype: Just one base apart from a much larger clone, this may be a read error. This chain connects TRBV10-3 to TRBJ2-7, with D hard to call. The CDR3 loop spans 12 amino acids. The V end was cut by 6 bases, the J end by 3 bases, with 9 bases between. Looked up from germline, CDR1 is ENHRY and CDR2 is SYGVKD. The CDR3 DNA is TGTGCCATCAGGGGCCTGGACTACGAGCAGTACTTC. Translated, it gives CAIRGLDYEQYF.

As for this clonotype: Mismatch with germline at one junction end may stem from a read error. The chain combines TRBV29-1 with TRBJ1-2; D is unresolved. The V gene's germline CDR1 is SQVTM and CDR2 ANQGSEA. CDR3 length: 12 residues. In nucleotides, the CDR3 is TGCAACGTTGAAGTAGGGAACTATGGCTACACCTTC. Translation gives CNVEVGNYGYTF.

V gene TRBV11-2 combines with J gene TRBJ1-5, with 9 positions matching TRBD1. The CDR3 totals 15 residues. The junction had 9 bases not matched to a gene; V was cut back by 5 bases and J by 7 bases. Germline assignment: CDR1 SGHAT and CDR2 FQNNGV. CDR3 region: CASSRTGDPEQPQHF. The CDR3 region has the DNA TGTGCCAGCAGCCGGACAGGGGATCCCGAACAGCCCCAGCATTTT.

This clonotype has more than one count but fewer than ten. A much larger clone differs by one base, so this may be a read error. CDR3 nucleotide sequence: TGTGTCAGCTCCAGCGCGCAGCGTGAGCGTACGCAGTATTTT. Its protein product is CVSSSAQRERTQYF. This chain links TRBV6-2 or TRBV6-3 with TRBJ2-3; D is unclear. Germline V gene sequence: CDR1 MNHEY, CDR2 SVGEGT. This CDR3 is 14 amino acids long.

Concerning this clonotype itself: It may be a read error: a sequence one base away is much more abundant. V gene TRBV11-2 combines with J gene TRBJ2-7; possible D gene TRBD2, 6 bases. V gave up 5 bases and J gave up 7 bases, with 15 bases separating them. Per germline, CDR1 SGHAT and CDR2 FQNNGV. CDR3 length equals 13 residues. This CDR3 reads CASSVRDGREQYF. CDR3 DNA sequence: TGTGCCAGCAGCGTCCGAGACGGGAGAGAGCAGTACTTC.

Worth noting for this clonotype: One end of the junction varies from germline; a read error may be responsible. CDR3 in DNA: TGTGTCAGCAGAGGGAGGACTAGCGGGAGCACAGACACGCAGTATTTT. Protein product: CVSRGRTSGSTDTQYF. The genes are TRBV6-1 and TRBJ2-3; 13 bases agree with TRBD2. This CDR3 has 16 residues. Germline V gives CDR1 MNHNS, CDR2 SASEGT.

The chain uses TRBV11-1 and TRBJ2-1; 12 nucleotides agree with TRBD2. This CDR3 region has 19 residues. The V and J ends lost 4 bases and 9 bases, in that order; junction bases with no gene match: 19. The germline V gene encodes CDR1 SGHAT and CDR2 FQDESV (reference sequence). As DNA, the CDR3 is TGTGCCAGCAGCTCCGCGGGACAGACTTCTAGCGGGGGGGCGCTTGAGCAGTTCTTC. Translated: CASSSAGQTSSGGALEQFF.

A remark on this clonotype: It may be a read error: a sequence one base away is much more abundant. V and J are TRBV6-1 and TRBJ1-4; D may be TRBD1 (5 bases). CDR3 size: 12 residues. Germline CDR1 reads MNHNS; CDR2 reads SASEGT. DNA of the CDR3: TGTGCCAGCAATCGGGGGAATGAAAAACCGTTTTTT. It yields the protein CASNRGNEKPFF.